This entry features one T cell receptor beta chain sequence. TCRdb re-analysed the PCR reads in MiXCR, keeping a single row per CDR3 protein. The sample includes more than 10,000 distinct CDR3 sequences, less than 55% seen only once; the top ten take around 13%. The sample comes from a study of tumor-infiltrating lymphocytes in oesophageal squamous cell carcinoma. Germline loops: CDR1 SGHTA, CDR2 FQGNSA. The CDR3 sequence is 14 residues long. V lost 1 base and J lost 4, with 11 bases in between. Input material: normal esophageal tissue next to the tumor. The origin of this receptor is a male donor with esophageal squamous cell carcinoma. The gene calls are TRBV7-2 and TRBJ2-7; D gene uncertain. CDR3 sequence (DNA): TGTGCCAGCAGCTTAGAGGGTAGGAGATACGAGCAGTACTTC. It yields the protein CASSLEGRRYEQYF.